This T cell receptor beta chain was identified in a study of post-analysis software for immune sequencing data. Across the study: Relapsing-remitting, secondary progressive and progressive-relapsing multiple sclerosis courses were included.

Researchers reported that TCR beta cDNA libraries carried unique molecular identifiers. TCRdb recomputed calls from the PCR reads with MiXCR, one row per CDR3 protein. The sample lists hundreds of thousands of distinct CDR3 sequences; roughly 38% were seen once. Regarding the study as a whole: In patients, TRBV5-6, TRBV5-1 and TRBV20-1 belonged to five or six TRBV segments found more frequently than in controls. Controls showed significantly higher normalized Chao1 diversity than did multiple sclerosis patients.

To note about this clonotype: What it recognizes is unknown.

Germline CDR1 SNHLY, CDR2 FYNNEI. V was cut by 7 bases and J by 0 bases, with 11 bases left in between. This CDR3 is built from 14 residues. The clonotype was recovered from a girl between 5 and 17 years old with multiple sclerosis. The chain has TRBV2 and TRBJ2-3; D is ambiguous. Sequences were obtained from blood. Here the CDR3 reads CASTGGPSTDTQYF. The CDR3 nucleotides read TGTGCCAGCACGGGTGGGCCTAGCACAGATACGCAGTATTTT. The complete variable domain, with remaining parts taken from reference TRBV2 and TRBJ2-3, reads EPEVTQTPSHQVTQMGQEVILRCVPISNHLYFYWYRQILGQKVEFLVSFYNNEISEKSEIFDDQFSVERPDGSNFTLKIRSTKLEDSAMYFCASTGGPSTDTQYFGPGTRLTVL.